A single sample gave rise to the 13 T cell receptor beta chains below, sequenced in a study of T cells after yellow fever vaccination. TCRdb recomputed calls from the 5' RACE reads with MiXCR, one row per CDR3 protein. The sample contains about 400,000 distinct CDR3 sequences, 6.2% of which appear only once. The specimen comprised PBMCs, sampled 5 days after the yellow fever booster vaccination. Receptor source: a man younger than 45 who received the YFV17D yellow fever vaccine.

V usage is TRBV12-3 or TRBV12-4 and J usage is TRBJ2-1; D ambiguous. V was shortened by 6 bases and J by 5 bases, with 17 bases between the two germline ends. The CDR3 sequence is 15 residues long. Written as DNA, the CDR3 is TGTGCCAGCAGCCACCAACCAAGTGCCCACAATGAGCAGTTCTTC. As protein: CASSHQPSAHNEQFF.

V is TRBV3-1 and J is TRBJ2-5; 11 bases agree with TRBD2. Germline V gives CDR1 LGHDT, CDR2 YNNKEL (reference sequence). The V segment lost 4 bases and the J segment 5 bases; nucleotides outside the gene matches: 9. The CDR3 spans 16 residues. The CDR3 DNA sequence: TGTGCCAGCAGCCCCCCCCTGACTAGCGGGATGGAGACCCAGTACTTC. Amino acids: CASSPPLTSGMETQYF.

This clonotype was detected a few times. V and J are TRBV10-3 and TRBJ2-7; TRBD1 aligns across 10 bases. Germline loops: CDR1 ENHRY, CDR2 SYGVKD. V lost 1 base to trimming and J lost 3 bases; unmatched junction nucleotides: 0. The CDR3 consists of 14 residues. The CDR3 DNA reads TGTGCCATCAGTGAGTGGGACAGGGGCTACGAGCAGTACTTC. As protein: CAISEWDRGYEQYF.

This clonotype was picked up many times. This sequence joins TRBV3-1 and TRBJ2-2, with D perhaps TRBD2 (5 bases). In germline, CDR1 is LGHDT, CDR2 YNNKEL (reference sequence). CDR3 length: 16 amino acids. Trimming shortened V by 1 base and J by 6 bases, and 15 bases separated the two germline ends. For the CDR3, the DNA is TGTGCCAGCAGCCAAGGTCCCTCGGGGATCGCCGGGGAGCTGTTTTTT. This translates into CASSQGPSGIAGELFF.

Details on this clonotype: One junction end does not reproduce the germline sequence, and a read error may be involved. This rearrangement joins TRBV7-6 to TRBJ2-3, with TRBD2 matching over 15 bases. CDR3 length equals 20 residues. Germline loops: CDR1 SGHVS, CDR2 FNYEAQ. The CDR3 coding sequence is TGTGGCAGCAGCTTAGCGAGTCCGGGGACTAGCGGGAGGAGGGCAGATACGCAGTATTTT. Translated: CGSSLASPGTSGRRADTQYF.

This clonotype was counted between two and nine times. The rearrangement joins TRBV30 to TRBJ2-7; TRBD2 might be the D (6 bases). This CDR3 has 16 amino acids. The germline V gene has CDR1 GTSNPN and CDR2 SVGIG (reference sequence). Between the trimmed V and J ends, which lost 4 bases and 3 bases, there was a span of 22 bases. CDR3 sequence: CAWTPGVLPGHYEQYF. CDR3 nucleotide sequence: TGTGCCTGGACCCCGGGGGTCCTACCTGGGCACTACGAGCAGTACTTC.

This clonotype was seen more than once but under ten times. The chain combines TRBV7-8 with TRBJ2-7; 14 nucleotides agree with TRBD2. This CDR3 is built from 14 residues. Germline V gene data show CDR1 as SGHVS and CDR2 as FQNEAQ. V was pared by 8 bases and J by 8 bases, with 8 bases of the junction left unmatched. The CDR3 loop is CASDTGTSGGQQYF. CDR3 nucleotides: TGTGCCAGCGACACCGGGACTAGCGGGGGTCAGCAGTACTTC.

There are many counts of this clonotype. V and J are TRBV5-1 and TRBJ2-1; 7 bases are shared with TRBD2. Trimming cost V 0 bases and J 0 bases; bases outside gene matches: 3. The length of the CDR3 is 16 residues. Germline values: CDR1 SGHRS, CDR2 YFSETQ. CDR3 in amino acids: CASSLEERDSYNEQFF. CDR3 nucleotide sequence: TGCGCCAGCAGCTTGGAAGAGCGGGACTCCTACAATGAGCAGTTCTTC.

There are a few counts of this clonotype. The CDR3 reads CASSAGGGANYGYTF. In DNA, the CDR3 is TGTGCCAGCAGCGCCGGCGGGGGGGCAAACTATGGCTACACCTTC. The rearrangement uses TRBV5-4 and TRBJ1-2, with D possibly being TRBD1 (6 bases). The CDR3 loop spans 15 amino acids. V was trimmed by 4 bases and J by 2 bases, leaving 15 bases between them. From germline, CDR1 is SGHNT and CDR2 YYREEE (reference sequence). The full variable domain, its missing parts supplied by reference TRBV5-4 and TRBJ1-2, is ETGVTQSPTHLIKTRGQQVTLRCSSQSGHNTVSWYQQALGQGPQFIFQYYREEENGRGNFPPRFSGLQFPNYSSELNVNALELDDSALYLCASSAGGGANYGYTFGSGTRLTVV.

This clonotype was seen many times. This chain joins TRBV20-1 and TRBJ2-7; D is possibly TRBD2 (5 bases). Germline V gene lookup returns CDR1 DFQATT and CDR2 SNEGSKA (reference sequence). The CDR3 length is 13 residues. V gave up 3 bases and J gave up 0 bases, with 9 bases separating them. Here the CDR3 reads CSASGKSSYEQYF. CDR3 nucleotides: TGCAGTGCTAGCGGGAAGAGCTCCTACGAGCAGTACTTC.

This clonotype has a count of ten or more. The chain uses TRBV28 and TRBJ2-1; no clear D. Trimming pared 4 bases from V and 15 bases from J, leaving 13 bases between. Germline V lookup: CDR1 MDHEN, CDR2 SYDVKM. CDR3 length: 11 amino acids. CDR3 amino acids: CASSSRFLGFF. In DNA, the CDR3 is TGTGCCAGCAGTTCTAGATTTTTAGGGTTCTTC.

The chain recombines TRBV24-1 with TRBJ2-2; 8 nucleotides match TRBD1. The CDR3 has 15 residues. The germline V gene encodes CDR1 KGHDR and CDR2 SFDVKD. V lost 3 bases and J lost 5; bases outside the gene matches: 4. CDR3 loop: CATSDPRQGTGELFF. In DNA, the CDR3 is TGTGCCACCAGTGATCCGAGACAGGGGACCGGGGAGCTGTTTTTT.

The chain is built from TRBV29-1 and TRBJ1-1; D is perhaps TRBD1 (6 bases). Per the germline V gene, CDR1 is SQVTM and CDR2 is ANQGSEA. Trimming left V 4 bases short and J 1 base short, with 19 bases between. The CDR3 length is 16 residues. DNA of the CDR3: TGCAGCGTTGCCGGGGGGCCGAGAGAGTCGAACACTGAAGCTTTCTTT. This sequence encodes CSVAGGPRESNTEAFF.